This T cell receptor (beta chain) is from a study of blood T cell repertoires in COVID-19. Whole-study context: Donors in the United States, Italy and Spain gave samples during acute or convalescent COVID-19. The analysed material was cDNA or gDNA that came from T cells, B-cell-depleted T cells, or PBMCs.

The CDR3 is made up of 15 amino acids. Trimming took off 6 bases at V and 4 bases at J, with 16 bases between the two ends. Germline V gene lookup returns CDR1 SNHLY and CDR2 FYNNEI. Seattle-derived patients entered the study during active infection and were followed longitudinally. Authors' methods: Counts of nucleated cells, estimated from reference gene primer amplification, were obtained. The repertoire was sequenced with immunoSEQ multiplex PCR; TCRdb's copy has only in-frame clones and lacks some. D and trimming were read from the DNA, whereas the V and J calls and clone size are those reported in that table. Among about 56,000 clones listed, 55% to 80% were seen once.

Sequencing used peripheral blood. The chain joins TRBV2 to TRBJ2-1, with D tentatively TRBD2 (6 bases). This receptor was identified in a woman aged 70-85 years with COVID-19, enrolled during active disease. CDR3 in amino acids: CASRTGRGLYNEQFF. CDR3 in DNA: TGTGCCAGCAGAACGGGGCGGGGCCTTTACAATGAGCAGTTCTTC.